Listed below are T cell receptor beta chains from one sample, sequenced in a study of beta chain features in type 1 diabetes. This table comes from immunoSEQ multiplex PCR, and its TCRdb copy is limited to in-frame clones, with some not included. Here the sample spans 95,000 to 150,000 clones, roughly 17% being singletons. Sample: central memory CD4+ T cells from blood. The receptors come from a man aged 18 to 29 with type 1 diabetes. CDR3s include the opening cysteine and the closing phenylalanine or tryptophan. The D gene is left open where the match is weak. Size is stated for part of the rows, as once, few or many counts, or as a class when the clone is expanded.

clone_size	d_call	v_call	j_call	cdr3_aa	cdr3_nt
NA	NA	TRBV6-5	TRBJ1-5	CASSYYGSGSPQHF	TGTGCCAGCAGTTACTACGGTTCAGGGTCGCCCCAGCATTTT
NA	NA	TRBV2	TRBJ1-5	CASRKATEINQPQHF	TGTGCCAGCAGGAAAGCAACAGAGATCAATCAGCCCCAGCATTTT
medium-sized	NA	TRBV29-1	TRBJ2-3	CSVSDTQYF	TGCAGCGTATCAGATACGCAGTATTTT
few	TRBD1	TRBV29-1	TRBJ2-5	CSSSSGGVETQYF	TGCAGCTCCAGTTCAGGGGGCGTAGAGACCCAGTACTTC
NA	NA	TRBV9	TRBJ2-5	CASSVEVFAGETQYF	TGTGCCAGCAGCGTAGAGGTCTTCGCGGGAGAGACCCAGTACTTC
NA	NA	TRBV6-5	TRBJ2-3	CASSYSTGVPDTQYF	TGTGCCAGCAGTTACTCGACGGGGGTTCCAGATACGCAGTATTTT
once	TRBD1	TRBV5-6	TRBJ2-3	CASSRKTGAITDTQYF	TGTGCCAGCAGCAGGAAGACAGGGGCCATCACAGATACGCAGTATTTT
many	TRBD2	TRBV7-2	TRBJ2-1	CASSFYSSGRGDEQFF	TGTGCCAGCAGCTTTTATTCTAGCGGGAGGGGCGATGAGCAGTTCTTC
NA	NA	TRBV30	TRBJ1-1	CACRTKGRNTEAFF	TGTGCCTGCAGGACCAAGGGCAGGAACACTGAAGCTTTCTTT
NA	TRBD2	TRBV29-1	TRBJ2-3	CSVEGITSGSTDTQYF	TGCAGCGTTGAAGGAATAACTAGCGGGAGCACAGATACGCAGTATTTT
NA	NA	TRBV6-1	TRBJ2-5	CASSRSGTAETQYF	TGTGCCAGCAGCCGAAGCGGGACAGCAGAGACCCAGTACTTC
NA	NA	TRBV18	TRBJ2-1	CASSLGGSSYNEQFF	TGTGCCAGCTCCCTTGGTGGGAGCTCCTACAATGAGCAGTTCTTC
NA	NA	TRBV4-1	TRBJ2-1	CASSQERGRGRINEQFF	TGCGCCAGCAGCCAAGAGCGCGGCCGGGGGAGGATCAATGAGCAGTTCTTC
few	TRBD1	TRBV27	TRBJ2-2	CASCRTGGSFNTGELFF	TGTGCCAGCTGTCGGACAGGGGGCTCTTTCAACACCGGGGAGCTGTTTTTT
few	NA	TRBV29-1	TRBJ1-1	CSATNRAENTEAFF	TGCAGCGCCACTAACAGGGCTGAGAACACTGAAGCTTTCTTT
many	TRBD2	TRBV30	TRBJ2-1	CAWKATSGIDEQFF	TGTGCCTGGAAGGCCACTAGCGGGATCGATGAGCAGTTCTTC
once	TRBD2	TRBV7-2	TRBJ2-1	CASSFLGEGLNEQFF	TGTGCCAGCAGCTTCTTGGGGGAGGGTCTCAATGAGCAGTTCTTC
NA	NA	TRBV19	TRBJ1-1	CASSIGEVNTEAFF	TGTGCCAGTAGTATAGGGGAAGTGAACACTGAAGCTTTCTTT
many	TRBD2	TRBV10-3	TRBJ2-5	CAISEWEGETQYF	TGTGCCATCAGTGAGTGGGAGGGAGAGACCCAGTACTTC
few	NA	TRBV14	TRBJ2-1	CASSQGAGTSYNEQFF	TGTGCCAGCAGCCAAGGAGCGGGTACCTCCTACAATGAGCAGTTCTTC
many	TRBD2	TRBV18	TRBJ2-2	CASSLLGTSSTGELFF	TGTGCCAGCTCACTACTAGGGACTAGCAGCACCGGGGAGCTGTTTTTT
NA	NA	TRBV5-4	TRBJ2-3	CASSPFGSADTQYF	TGTGCCAGCAGCCCCTTCGGGTCGGCAGATACGCAGTATTTT
NA	TRBD2	TRBV7-3	TRBJ2-3	CASSQTGTNTDTQYF	TGTGCCAGCAGCCAAACCGGGACTAACACAGATACGCAGTATTTT
few	NA	TRBV2	TRBJ2-7	CASSDGIRSYEQYF	TGTGCCAGCAGTGACGGCATCCGCTCCTACGAGCAGTACTTC
medium-sized	TRBD2	TRBV7-9	TRBJ2-1	CASSLLQRGSDEQFF	TGTGCCAGCAGCTTACTCCAGCGGGGGAGCGATGAGCAGTTCTTC
many	NA	TRBV21-1	TRBJ1-6	CASSKELRDSPLHF	TGTGCCAGCAGCAAAGAGTTACGTGATTCACCCCTCCACTTT
NA	TRBD2	TRBV9	TRBJ2-1	CASSGTSGITEQFF	TGTGCCAGCAGCGGGACTAGCGGGATTACTGAGCAGTTCTTC
few	NA	TRBV7-9	TRBJ1-6	CASIGDVGHSPLHF	TGTGCCAGCATCGGGGACGTCGGGCATTCACCCCTCCACTTT
few	NA	TRBV10-3	TRBJ1-2	CAITPAGAYGYTF	TGTGCCATCACCCCCGCGGGGGCGTACGGCTACACCTTC
few	TRBD2	TRBV5-4	TRBJ2-3	CASSGLAGTDTQYF	TGTGCCAGCAGCGGACTAGCCGGCACAGATACGCAGTATTTT
NA	TRBD1	TRBV2	TRBJ2-3	CASRGQGSTDTQYF	TGTGCCAGCAGGGGACAGGGGAGCACAGATACGCAGTATTTT
many	NA	TRBV2	TRBJ1-5	CASSVGQPQHF	TGTGCCAGCAGTGTAGGTCAGCCCCAGCATTTT
NA	NA	TRBV7-2	TRBJ1-1	CASTLGQGASTEAFF	TGTGCCAGCACCCTCGGGCAGGGCGCTAGCACTGAAGCTTTCTTT
NA	TRBD1	TRBV30	TRBJ2-7	CARSGGMAGQGAEQYF	TGTGCCCGCTCTGGAGGGATGGCCGGACAGGGGGCCGAGCAGTACTTC
NA	NA	TRBV5-4	TRBJ2-5	CASSLGPASQETQYF	TGTGCCAGCAGCTTGGGTCCCGCGTCTCAAGAGACCCAGTACTTC
few	NA	TRBV2	TRBJ2-3	CASRHDSTDTQYF	TGTGCCAGCAGACACGACAGCACAGATACGCAGTATTTT
once	TRBD2	TRBV5-1	TRBJ2-7	CASSPPIAGGPYEQYF	TGCGCCAGCAGCCCACCAATAGCGGGAGGGCCATACGAGCAGTACTTC
NA	NA	TRBV5-6	TRBJ2-7	CASSFGGSYEQYF	TGTGCCAGCAGCTTCGGGGGCTCCTACGAGCAGTACTTC
few	NA	TRBV11-3	TRBJ1-5	CALVPIQGKSQPQHF	TGTGCCCTAGTCCCGATACAGGGAAAGAGTCAGCCCCAGCATTTT
NA	NA	TRBV14	TRBJ1-4	CASSQVSFQGKLFF	TGTGCCAGCAGCCAAGTGAGCTTCCAGGGGAAACTGTTTTTT
many	NA	TRBV2	TRBJ2-3	CATQYSELITDTQYF	TGTGCCACCCAATACAGTGAACTTATCACAGATACGCAGTATTTT
NA	TRBD1	TRBV29-1	TRBJ1-2	CSVGDRIYGYTF	TGCAGCGTGGGGGACAGAATTTATGGCTACACCTTC
few	NA	TRBV5-1	TRBJ2-1	CASSLEGGSLYNEQFF	TGCGCCAGCAGCTTGGAGGGGGGATCCCTCTACAATGAGCAGTTCTTC
NA	TRBD2	TRBV14	TRBJ2-2	CASSQGMWAIGRSGELFF	TGTGCCAGCAGCCAAGGAATGTGGGCAATCGGGAGGTCCGGGGAGCTGTTTTTT
few	NA	TRBV9	TRBJ2-7	CASSVGSWDYEQYF	TGTGCCAGCAGCGTAGGAAGTTGGGACTACGAGCAGTACTTC
few	TRBD2	TRBV29-1	TRBJ2-3	CSSGGSGGPTDTQYF	TGCAGCTCTGGAGGGAGCGGGGGGCCCACAGATACGCAGTATTTT
NA	NA	TRBV28	TRBJ2-2	CASRENTGELFF	TGTGCCAGCAGGGAAAACACCGGGGAGCTGTTTTTT
NA	NA	TRBV18	TRBJ1-1	CASSPKEVLNTEAFF	TGTGCCAGCTCACCAAAGGAGGTTCTGAACACTGAAGCTTTCTTT
NA	TRBD1	TRBV28	TRBJ1-5	CASREGQANQPQHF	TGTGCCAGCAGAGAGGGACAGGCGAATCAGCCCCAGCATTTT
many	NA	TRBV9	TRBJ2-1	CASSVAPRGNEQFF	TGTGCCAGCAGCGTCGCGCCCCGCGGGAATGAGCAGTTCTTC
NA	TRBD1	TRBV7-2	TRBJ2-7	CASSPRGTVTYEQYF	TGTGCCAGCAGCCCCCGTGGGACAGTGACATACGAGCAGTACTTC
few	NA	TRBV4-3	TRBJ2-1	CASSPNWRDNEQFF	TGCGCCAGCAGCCCCAACTGGCGGGATAATGAGCAGTTCTTC
few	TRBD2	TRBV30	TRBJ2-1	CAWTSGRAATEQFF	TGTGCCTGGACAAGCGGGAGGGCCGCTACTGAGCAGTTCTTC